This T cell receptor (beta chain) was identified during a study of cytomegalovirus exposure and HLA in healthy donors. The CDR3 loop spans 13 amino acids. V lost 3 bases to trimming and J lost 6 bases; unmatched junction nucleotides: 5. Germline V gene lookup returns CDR1 GTSNPN and CDR2 SVGIG (reference sequence). 13 Jbeta primers and 60 Vbeta primers were used for the PCR. TCRdb's table, derived via immunoSEQ multiplex PCR, lists solely in-frame clones and lacks some. The sample carries roughly 250,000 clones, under 90% recorded once. The sequencing input was PBMCs. V gene TRBV30 combines with J gene TRBJ2-1; 7 bases fit TRBD2. The sequence came from a girl aged 2-15 years in good health and CMV-seronegative. For the CDR3, the DNA is TGTGCCTGGAGCGACTCGGGGGGCAATGAGCAGTTCTTC. This gives the protein CAWSDSGGNEQFF.